One sample yielded the 8 T cell receptor beta chains listed below, sequenced in a study of OX40 agonist ivuxolimab in advanced cancers. Produced via immunoSEQ multiplex PCR; TCRdb's table is partial and in-frame only. This table holds about 69,000 clones, around 90% found once. The sample consisted of CD4+ or CD8+ T cells sorted from blood, taken in a trial of the OX40 agonist ivuxolimab. Receptors were obtained from an adult with an advanced solid tumor such as melanoma, head and neck, liver or kidney cancer.

The V call is TRBV6-1, the J call TRBJ2-1, with 12 bases matching TRBD2. The CDR3 runs 14 residues. Germline V gene data show CDR1 as MNHNS and CDR2 as SASEGT. The V segment lost 4 bases and the J segment 9 bases; nucleotides outside the gene matches: 4. CDR3 nucleotide sequence: TGTGCCAGCAGTGGACTAGCGGGAGAAATTGAGCAGTTCTTC. Its protein is CASSGLAGEIEQFF.

The rearrangement uses TRBV18 and TRBJ1-1; possibly TRBD1 for D (5 bases). The CDR3 covers 15 residues. Germline CDR1 KGHSH, CDR2 LQKENI. V lost 0 bases and J lost 1, with 9 bases in between. In DNA form, the CDR3 reads TGTGCCAGCTCACCACCGCGGGGCTGGAACACTGAAGCTTTCTTT. It encodes CASSPPRGWNTEAFF.

The V gene is TRBV7-2, the J gene TRBJ2-1; D not resolved. The CDR3 contains 17 residues. CDR1 and CDR2 from the germline V gene are SGHTA and FQGNSA. Trimming removed 3 bases at V and 2 bases at J, with 17 bases between. The CDR3 loop reads CASSFRPFGEPYNEQFF. The CDR3 DNA is TGTGCCAGCAGCTTCAGACCATTCGGAGAGCCCTACAATGAGCAGTTCTTC.

This clone showed up just once. The chain employs TRBV5-1 and TRBJ1-5, with 8 bases fitting TRBD1. V was clipped by 4 bases and J by 1 base; unmatched bases: 4. Germline V gives CDR1 SGHRS, CDR2 YFSETQ. CDR3 length: 15 residues. The CDR3 loop reads CASSPTGESNQPQHF. The CDR3 nucleotides read TGCGCCAGCAGCCCGACAGGGGAGAGCAATCAGCCCCAGCATTTT.

Remarks on this clone: Other DNA variants within this sample encode the same CDR3. This chain uses TRBV18 with TRBJ2-1, with D uncertain. Germline CDR1 is KGHSH and CDR2 is LQKENI. The CDR3 is 13 amino acids. V lost 3 bases to trimming and J lost 4 bases, with 7 bases between them. The CDR3 loop is CASSPLGYNEQFF. The CDR3 DNA is TGTGCCAGCTCACCGTTGGGATACAATGAGCAGTTCTTC.

The CDR3 nucleotides read TGTGCCTGGAGTCAAGGACTAGCGGGAAAGCCGACCTATTTT. It codes for CAWSQGLAGKPTYF. The rearrangement links TRBV30 to TRBJ2-3; 12 bases map to TRBD2. Losses at the gene ends were 2 bases for V and 15 bases for J; bases not matched to a gene: 12. CDR1 GTSNPN and CDR2 SVGIG come from the germline V gene (reference sequence). The CDR3 totals 14 residues.

The CDR3 region has the DNA TGTGCCAGCAGCCTTAGCGGTACCACAGATACGCAGTATTTT. Residues: CASSLSGTTDTQYF. This chain uses TRBV11-3 with TRBJ2-3; the D gene is possibly TRBD2 (6 bases). V was shortened by 5 bases and J by 2 bases, with 11 bases between the two germline ends. The CDR3 sequence is 14 residues long. Germline V gives CDR1 SGHNT, CDR2 YENEEA.

The rearrangement uses TRBV27 and TRBJ2-1; tentatively, D is TRBD1 or TRBD2 (6 bases each). V shed 4 bases and J shed 2 bases, with 15 bases lying between them. The CDR3 has 16 residues. CDR1 and CDR2 (germline): MNHEY, SMNVEV (reference sequence). The chain's CDR3 is CASSSGLRQAYNEQFF. The CDR3 DNA reads as TGTGCCAGCAGTTCGGGACTTCGACAGGCCTACAATGAGCAGTTCTTC.